These 10 T cell receptor beta chains were sequenced from one sample in a study of blood T cell repertoires in COVID-19. TCRdb keeps only in-frame clones here, not all; method: immunoSEQ multiplex PCR. The sample yields approximately 230,000 clones, more than 70% seen once. The sequenced sample consisted of peripheral blood. These receptors were collected from a woman aged 40 to 50 who had recovered from COVID-19.

The gene calls are TRBV7-9 and TRBJ2-7; D is undetermined. The CDR3 spans 14 residues. Trimming stripped 2 bases from V and 5 bases from J, with 13 bases between. The germline V gene has CDR1 SEHNR and CDR2 FQNEAQ (reference sequence). The CDR3 bases are TGTGCCAGCAGCTTACCTATCGGCGAGGACGAGCAGTACTTC. Its protein is CASSLPIGEDEQYF.

This chain joins TRBV28 and TRBJ2-7; a possible D gene is TRBD2 (6 bases). CDR3 length: 13 residues. The V end lost 8 bases, the J end lost 7 bases, and 18 bases lay between the germline ends. The germline V gene encodes CDR1 MDHEN and CDR2 SYDVKM. The CDR3 here is CASGDGGALEQYF. In DNA form, the CDR3 reads TGTGCCAGCGGCGATGGAGGGGCCTTAGAGCAGTACTTC.

This chain uses TRBV4-1 with TRBJ2-3; 8 bases match TRBD1. Trimming at V came to 3 bases and at J to 2 bases, leaving 4 bases not matched to a gene. The germline CDR1 and CDR2 sequences are MGHRA and YSYEKL. The CDR3 consists of 15 residues. Here the CDR3 reads CASSHYRGDTDTQYF. In nucleotides, the CDR3 is TGCGCCAGCAGCCACTACAGGGGGGACACAGATACGCAGTATTTT.

This chain connects TRBV9 to TRBJ2-3; 8 bases are a match to TRBD1. CDR3 length: 15 residues. V shed 3 bases, J shed 7 bases, and the junction held 10 bases outside the gene matches. Germline CDR1 reads SGDLS; CDR2 reads YYNGEE. The CDR3 protein is CASSARTGKAHTQYF. The CDR3 region has the DNA TGTGCCAGCAGCGCACGGACAGGGAAGGCCCATACGCAGTATTTT.

J is TRBJ1-2 and V is TRBV28; maybe TRBD1 (6 bases). Trimming took off 1 base at V and 5 bases at J, with 14 bases between the two ends. Germline loops: CDR1 MDHEN, CDR2 SYDVKM. The CDR3 totals 15 residues. This chain's CDR3 is CASSLSQGSRYGYTF. The CDR3 DNA follows: TGTGCCAGCAGTTTATCTCAGGGGAGTAGGTATGGCTACACCTTC.

The genes are TRBV28 and TRBJ1-5, with a weak D call TRBD1 (5 bases). V lost 8 bases, J lost 4 bases, and 12 bases lay in between. CDR1 MDHEN and CDR2 SYDVKM come from the germline V gene. This CDR3 comprises 13 residues. CDR3 sequence (DNA): TGTGCCAGCGTTGGGGGGTCTAATCAGCCCCAGCATTTT. Translating gives CASVGGSNQPQHF.

The chain employs TRBV2 and TRBJ1-5, with D tentatively TRBD1 (5 bases). The CDR3 sequence is 15 residues long. The V end lost 3 bases, the J end lost 0 bases, and 9 bases lay between the germline ends. Germline assignment: CDR1 SNHLY and CDR2 FYNNEI. DNA for the CDR3: TGTGCCAGCAGTGAGCGGGACGGTAGCAATCAGCCCCAGCATTTT. This translates into CASSERDGSNQPQHF.

The V and J genes are TRBV7-2 and TRBJ2-7; 7 bases are a match to TRBD2. Germline trimming cut 5 bases from V and 7 bases from J; bases unmatched to any gene: 11. This CDR3 region has 14 residues. Germline CDR1 and CDR2: SGHTA and FQGNSA. The CDR3 DNA follows: TGTGCCAGCAGCGGAGGGAGGGCAACGGGAGAGCAGTACTTC. Its protein product is CASSGGRATGEQYF.

The rearrangement joins TRBV11-2 to TRBJ1-1; D possibly corresponds to TRBD1 (5 bases). The CDR3 loop spans 12 amino acids. Germline CDR1 SGHAT, CDR2 FQNNGV. V was shortened by 1 base and J by 6 bases, with 6 bases between the two germline ends. CDR3 DNA sequence: TGTGCCAGCAGCTTAGTAGGGGCTGAAGCTTTCTTT. Protein product: CASSLVGAEAFF.

This chain joins TRBV6-5 and TRBJ1-3; D uncertain. This CDR3 has 14 amino acids. Trimming took 6 bases from V and 5 from J, leaving 14 bases between them. Looked up from germline, CDR1 is MNHEY and CDR2 is SVGAGI. The CDR3: CASSPLGGRNTIYF. The CDR3 region has the DNA TGTGCCAGCAGCCCGTTGGGAGGAAGAAACACCATATATTTT.